This TCR beta chain derives from a study of somatic mutations in cytotoxic T cells in rheumatoid arthritis. Overall study: Nearly 100% purity was obtained when some V beta antibody-stained T-cell populations were flow-sorted; these included V beta1+ cells sequenced for TCRB.

Data came from immunoSEQ multiplex PCR; TCRdb stores just in-frame clones and leaves some out. This repertoire shows some 9,800 clones, over 75% found once; its top ten account for around 20%. It was blood donors, about 50% female and with a median age of 56 years (range roughly 20-80), who served as healthy controls. Sequencing used CD8+ T cells sorted from blood. The TCR sequence derives from a woman aged 45 to 65 in good health.

The DNA for the CDR3 is TGCGCCAGCAGCTTGGGGGAGAAGCAGTACTTC. Its translation: CASSLGEKQYF. The chain employs TRBV5-1 and TRBJ2-7; D perhaps matches TRBD2 (5 bases). The CDR3 sequence is 11 residues long. Trimming cost V 0 bases and J 8 bases, with 6 bases left between them. The germline gives CDR1 SGHRS, CDR2 YFSETQ.